Listed below are T cell receptor beta chains from one sample, sequenced in a study of T cells after yellow fever vaccination. TCRdb reprocessed the 5' RACE reads with MiXCR, giving one entry per CDR3 protein. Of approximately 110,000 distinct CDR3 sequences listed, roughly 8.9% are singletons. The sample consisted of CD8+ T cells sorted from PBMCs, taken 45 days after the yellow fever booster vaccination. Receptor source: a man aged 25-45 years who received the YFV17D yellow fever vaccine. Each CDR3 is given with its conserved first and last residue.

12	TRBV19	TRBJ2-7	CASSIVGDEQYF
17	TRBV25-1	TRBJ2-5	CASSETASGGLQETQYF
18	TRBV7-2	TRBJ1-2	CASSLGFSLGAQDYGYTF
14	TRBV6-5	TRBJ1-1	CASSFSGGATEAFF
12	TRBV5-1	TRBJ2-7	CASSPSFYEQYF
15	TRBV6-1	TRBJ2-1	CASSPGTSRRNEQFF
11	TRBV6-5	TRBJ2-1	CASNFGGEQFF
14	TRBV7-6	TRBJ2-2	CASSAPGRTGELFF
13	TRBV7-9	TRBJ2-1	CAVIAGGGGEQFF
14	TRBV7-9	TRBJ2-7	CASSSSGTGIEQYF
15	TRBV2	TRBJ1-5	CASSEGTVSDQPQHF
16	TRBV6-2/TRBV6-3	TRBJ2-1	CASSYSGRAGEHEQFF
14	TRBV6-5	TRBJ1-3	CASSFSDSGNTIYF
14	TRBV13	TRBJ2-7	CASSGTNSSYEQYF
14	TRBV5-1	TRBJ2-7	CASSWGSGAYEQYF
12	TRBV7-9	TRBJ2-7	CASSPTDRPQYF
13	TRBV7-9	TRBJ1-1	CASSLRQDTEAFF
14	TRBV20-1	TRBJ2-2	CSAKDGMNTGELFF
16	TRBV12-3/TRBV12-4	TRBJ2-1	CASSPGLAASYNEQFF
15	TRBV14	TRBJ2-3	CASSGGTISTDTQYF
15	TRBV12-3/TRBV12-4	TRBJ1-3	CASSFSNPTTGRGNF
18	TRBV5-1	TRBJ1-1	CASSQGTLPEQMNSEAFF
16	TRBV4-1	TRBJ1-5	CASSLDGGTVNQPQHF
14	TRBV10-2	TRBJ2-2	CASSELRSTGELFF